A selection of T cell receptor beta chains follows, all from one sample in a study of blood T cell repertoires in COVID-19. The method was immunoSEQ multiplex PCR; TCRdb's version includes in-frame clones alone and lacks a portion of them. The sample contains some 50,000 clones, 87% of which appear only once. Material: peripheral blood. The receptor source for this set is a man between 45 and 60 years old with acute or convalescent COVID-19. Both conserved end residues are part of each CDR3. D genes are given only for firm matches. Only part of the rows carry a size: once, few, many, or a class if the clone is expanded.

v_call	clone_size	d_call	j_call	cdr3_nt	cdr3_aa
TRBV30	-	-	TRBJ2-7	TGTGCCTGGAGTGTAGGCGGGGCAACCTACGAGCAGTACTTC	CAWSVGGATYEQYF
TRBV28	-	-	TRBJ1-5	TGTGCCAGCAGTTTTCAGTATCAGCCCCAGCATTTT	CASSFQYQPQHF
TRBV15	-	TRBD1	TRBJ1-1	TGTGCCACCAGCACCGACAGGGTCACTGAAGCTTTCTTT	CATSTDRVTEAFF
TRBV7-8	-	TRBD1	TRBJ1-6	TGTGCCAGCAGTTCGGACAGGGAGATTTCACCCCTCCACTTT	CASSSDREISPLHF
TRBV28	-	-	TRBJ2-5	TGTGCCAGCAGCTCCTGGACGGGGCAAGAGACCCAGTACTTC	CASSSWTGQETQYF
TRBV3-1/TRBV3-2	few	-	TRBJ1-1	TGTGCCAGCAGCCAACCGGGCGGGGCGAGCACTGAAGCTTTCTTT	CASSQPGGASTEAFF
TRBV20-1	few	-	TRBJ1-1	TGCAGTGCTAGGAGGCAGGGAGAAGCTTTCTTT	CSARRQGEAFF
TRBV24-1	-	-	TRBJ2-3	TGTGCCACCAACAGGATCTTTAGCACAGATACGCAGTATTTT	CATNRIFSTDTQYF
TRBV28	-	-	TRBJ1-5	TGTGCCAGCAGTACAGATCAGCCCCAGCATTTT	CASSTDQPQHF
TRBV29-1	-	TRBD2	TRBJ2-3	TGCAGCGTTGATGGCGGGAGGGCCGCAGATACGCAGTATTTT	CSVDGGRAADTQYF
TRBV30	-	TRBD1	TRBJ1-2	TGTGCCTGGAGTGTATCGACAGGGCCTAACTATGGCTACACCTTC	CAWSVSTGPNYGYTF
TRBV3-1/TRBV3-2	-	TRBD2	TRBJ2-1	TGTGCCAGCAGCCACCCACTCTCCGGGGGGAATGAGCAGTTCTTC	CASSHPLSGGNEQFF
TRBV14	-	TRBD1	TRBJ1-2	TGTGCCAGCAGCCAAGGCTCGACAGGGAACCTCGCTCGCTTC	CASSQGSTGNLARF
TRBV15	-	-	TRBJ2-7	TGTGCCACCAGCAGAGATCTAGGCAGTTATGAGCAGTACTTC	CATSRDLGSYEQYF
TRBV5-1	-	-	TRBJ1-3	TGCGCCAGCAGCCCCGTTCCTGGAAACACCATATATTTT	CASSPVPGNTIYF
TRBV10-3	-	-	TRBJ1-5	TGTGCCATCAGTGAACGGGGAGGCAGCCAGCCCCAGCATTTT	CAISERGGSQPQHF
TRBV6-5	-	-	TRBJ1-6	TGTGCCAGTACAACAGGGACGGGCTCACCCCTCCACTTT	CASTTGTGSPLHF
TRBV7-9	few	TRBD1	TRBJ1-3	TGTGCCAGCAGCCAGGGACAGGGATCTGGAAACACCATATATTTT	CASSQGQGSGNTIYF
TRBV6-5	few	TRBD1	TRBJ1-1	TGTGCCAGCAGTCTTAACAGGGGAATGAACACTGAAGCTTTCTTT	CASSLNRGMNTEAFF
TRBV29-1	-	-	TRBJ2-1	TGCAGCGTTGGGAAGTTTAGCGACGAGCAGTTCTTC	CSVGKFSDEQFF
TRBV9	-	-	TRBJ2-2	TGTGCCAGCAGCGTAGGCGGGATTAGCACCGGGGAGCTGTTTTTT	CASSVGGISTGELFF
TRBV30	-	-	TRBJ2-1	TGTGCCTGGAGTTATCCCGCGCGTTACAATGAGCAGTTCTTC	CAWSYPARYNEQFF
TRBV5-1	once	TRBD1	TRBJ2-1	TGCGCCAGCAGCTTAACAGGGGCGGCTGTAAATGAGCAGTTCTTC	CASSLTGAAVNEQFF
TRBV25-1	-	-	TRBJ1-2	TGTGCCAGCAGTGATTTTTCCCTGCTGCGGTACACCTTC	CASSDFSLLRYTF
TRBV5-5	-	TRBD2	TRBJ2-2	TGTGCCAGCAGCCGCCGGACTAGCGGGAGCGGGGAGCTGTTTTTT	CASSRRTSGSGELFF
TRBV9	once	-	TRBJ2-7	TGTGCCAGCAGCGTCGGACAGACCTACGAGCAGTACTTC	CASSVGQTYEQYF
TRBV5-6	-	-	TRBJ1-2	TGTGCCAGCAGCCCGAAACTGGTCTATGGCTACACCTTC	CASSPKLVYGYTF
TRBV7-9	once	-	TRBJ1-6	TGTGCCAGCAGCGAAAGCGGTCCCTCACCCCTCCACTTT	CASSESGPSPLHF
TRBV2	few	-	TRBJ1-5	TGTGCCAGCAGTGAAGCCGTGGGACTCTATCAGCCCCAGCATTTT	CASSEAVGLYQPQHF
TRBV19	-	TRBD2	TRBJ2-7	TGTGCCAGTAGCAACCCTAGCGGGAGTTCCTACGAGCAGTACTTC	CASSNPSGSSYEQYF
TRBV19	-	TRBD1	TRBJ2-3	TGTGCCAGTAGGGACAGGGCGGTAGATACGCAGTATTTT	CASRDRAVDTQYF
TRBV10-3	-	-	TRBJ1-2	TGTGCCATCACACAGGACACGAGAGGCTACACCTTC	CAITQDTRGYTF
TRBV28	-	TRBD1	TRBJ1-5	TGTGCCAGCACCACCGGGACAGGCAATCAGCCCCAGCATTTT	CASTTGTGNQPQHF
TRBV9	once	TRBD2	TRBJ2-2	TGTGCCAGCAGCTCCGGGACTAGCGGGAACACCGGGGAGCTGTTTTTT	CASSSGTSGNTGELFF
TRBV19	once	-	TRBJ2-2	TGTGCCAGTAGTATAGTATTAGGGGCCGGGGAGCTGTTTTTT	CASSIVLGAGELFF
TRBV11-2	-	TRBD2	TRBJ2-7	TGTGCCAGCAGCTCCGGACTAGCGGGCTACGAGCAGTACTTC	CASSSGLAGYEQYF
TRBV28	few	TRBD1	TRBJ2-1	TGTGCCAGCAGACTGGGACAGGGGATACAGTTCTTC	CASRLGQGIQFF